This TCR beta chain was obtained from a study of regulatory T cells in long-lasting Graves disease. The wider study: Persistent Graves' disease required over 5 years of antithyroid drugs and positive TSH receptor antibodies.

With iRepertoire HTBI primers and Arm-PCR of CDR3 regions, TCR beta libraries were built. TCRdb reanalysed the multiplex PCR reads using MiXCR and keeps one entry per CDR3 protein. This sample has roughly 400,000 distinct CDR3 sequences, with around 21% found just once. Findings and caveats of the study: Sample size was small, which may have lowered accuracy. Favoring TRBV28, TRBJ1-2 and TRBJ2-5 was a feature seen in persistent disease.

Many counts were recorded for this clonotype. Antigen unknown. Sample time point: persistent/refractory GD, antithyroid drugs over 5 years with positive TRAb. The authors made the TCR library using RNA they extracted from PBMCs. The germline V gene encodes CDR1 GTSNPN and CDR2 SVGIG (reference sequence). Trimming cost V 0 bases and J 7 bases, with 16 bases left between them. The CDR3 contains 15 residues. The chain has TRBV30 and TRBJ2-4; possibly TRBD1 for D (5 bases). This receptor was taken from a female donor with Graves disease. The specimen was peripheral blood mononuclear cells (PBMCs), collected when the disease was refractory, from a patient treated with antithyroid drugs. CDR3 loop: CAWSVPPQGMNIQYF. The DNA of the CDR3 is TGTGCCTGGAGTGTACCCCCGCAGGGCATGAACATTCAGTACTTC.